A single sample gave rise to the 27 T cell receptor beta chains below, sequenced in a study of T-cell reconstitution after alpha-beta-depleted transplantation in children. Unique molecular identifiers were used in preparing the TCRbeta library. TCRdb independently ran MiXCR on the PCR reads; one entry per CDR3 protein. The table lists 240,000 or so distinct CDR3 sequences, about 12% of them singletons. The sample was PBMCs from the stem cell graft donor, taken from the stem cell graft. The source of these receptors is a human donor who donated a stem cell graft to a child with acute lymphoblastic leukemia.

This clonotype has a count of ten or more. V is TRBV29-1 and J is TRBJ2-7; 12 nucleotides line up with TRBD2. There are 13 residues in the CDR3. The trim removed 7 bases at V and 4 bases at J, leaving 5 bases unmatched. Germline loops: CDR1 SQVTM, CDR2 ANQGSEA. CDR3 DNA sequence: TGCAGCGGACGACTAGCGGGAGCGTACGAGCAGTACTTC. It specifies CSGRLAGAYEQYF.

This clonotype was found many times. V gene TRBV20-1 combines with J gene TRBJ2-1; D is unclear. The CDR3 totals 12 residues. V lost 0 bases and J 15 bases, leaving 15 bases between the germline ends. Germline V gene sequence: CDR1 DFQATT, CDR2 SNEGSKA (reference sequence). The CDR3 loop is CSARDLAASPFF. DNA for the CDR3: TGCAGTGCTAGAGATTTGGCAGCAAGCCCGTTCTTC.

V gene TRBV20-1 combines with J gene TRBJ1-1; D is unclear. Trimming removed 3 bases at V and 3 bases at J, with 8 bases between. This CDR3 has 12 residues. The V gene's germline CDR1 is DFQATT and CDR2 SNEGSKA (reference sequence). The CDR3 bases are TGCAGTGCTAGTTCCCAATACACTGAAGCTTTCTTT. It translates to CSASSQYTEAFF.

This clonotype has at least ten counts. The chain carries TRBV6-2 or TRBV6-3 and TRBJ1-2, with 8 positions matching TRBD1. After removal of 8 bases from V and 4 bases from J, the junction contained 15 bases not matched to a gene. Per the germline V gene, CDR1 is MNHEY and CDR2 is SVGEGT. The CDR3 covers 16 residues. The CDR3 is CASHGTGPRGFYGYTF. The CDR3 DNA reads TGTGCCAGCCATGGGACAGGCCCCCGGGGCTTCTATGGCTACACCTTC.

This clonotype was seen repeatedly, ten times or more. V gene TRBV11-2 combines with J gene TRBJ2-3; D call uncertain. Germline CDR1 SGHAT, CDR2 FQNNGV. The CDR3 consists of 12 residues. V was shortened by 0 bases and J by 5 bases, with 3 bases between the two germline ends. CDR3 amino acids: CASSLEIDTQYF. For the CDR3, the DNA is TGTGCCAGCAGCTTAGAGATAGATACGCAGTATTTT.

Many counts were recorded for this clonotype. The V and J genes are TRBV20-1 and TRBJ2-1; D perhaps matches TRBD1 (6 bases). The CDR3 has 13 amino acids. Germline V lookup: CDR1 DFQATT, CDR2 SNEGSKA (reference sequence). The V gene lost 1 base and the J gene lost 7 bases, with 11 bases spanning the gap. The CDR3 coding sequence is TGCAGTGCTAGAGTCCTCAGGGGAAATGAGCAGTTCTTC. Translated, it gives CSARVLRGNEQFF.

This clonotype was counted only a few times. CDR3 loop: CASSQLGLAGGRAYYEQYF. The CDR3, as DNA: TGTGCCAGCAGTCAACTGGGGCTAGCGGGGGGCCGGGCGTACTACGAGCAGTACTTC. The J gene is TRBJ2-7, the V gene TRBV12-3 or TRBV12-4; the match to TRBD2 covers 11 bases. Trimming took 5 bases from V and 3 from J; bases not matched to a gene: 18. The CDR3 has 19 residues.

CDR3 sequence (DNA): TGTGCCAGCAGCGTCCTCAGGGGGGCCAGTCTTACCTACGAGCAGTACTTC. It is translated as CASSVLRGASLTYEQYF. This sequence joins TRBV7-2 and TRBJ2-7, with a possible D match to TRBD1 (7 bases). The V end lost 5 bases, the J end lost 2 bases, and 22 bases lay between the germline ends. The CDR3 totals 17 residues. Germline-derived CDR1 and CDR2 are SGHTA and FQGNSA.

The chain employs TRBV11-2 and TRBJ1-4; 7 bases line up with TRBD1. Trimming cost V 6 bases and J 4 bases; bases outside gene matches: 8. Per the germline V gene, CDR1 is SGHAT and CDR2 is FQNNGV. The CDR3 spans 15 residues. Here the CDR3 DNA reads TGTGCCAGCAGTCCCACAGGGGCCTTTAATGAAAAACTGTTTTTT. Encoded protein: CASSPTGAFNEKLFF.

In this sample, this clonotype turned up a few times. The chain has TRBV5-1 and TRBJ2-5, with D possibly called TRBD1 or TRBD2 (6 bases each). Per germline, CDR1 SGHRS and CDR2 YFSETQ. There are 15 residues in the CDR3. The V gene lost 2 bases and the J gene lost 3 bases, with 14 bases spanning the gap. CDR3 loop: CASSFRGVKEETQYF. CDR3 DNA sequence: TGCGCCAGCAGCTTTAGGGGGGTGAAAGAAGAGACCCAGTACTTC.

This clonotype came up many times. The V and J genes are TRBV10-2 and TRBJ2-7; TRBD2 aligns across 11 bases. This CDR3 has 15 residues. The ends lost 7 bases at V and 3 bases at J; junction bases unmatched: 8. Germline-derived CDR1 and CDR2 are WSHSY and SAAADI. CDR3 residues: CASTQSSGRYYEQYF. CDR3 DNA sequence: TGCGCCAGCACACAGTCTAGCGGGAGGTACTACGAGCAGTACTTC.

This clonotype has at least ten counts. CDR3 region: CASRGSRGLGTGANVLTF. CDR3 DNA: TGTGCCAGCAGGGGATCCAGGGGGCTCGGAACTGGGGCCAACGTCCTGACTTTC. The chain employs TRBV6-1 and TRBJ2-6; 8 bases match TRBD1. The trim removed 6 bases at V and 2 bases at J, leaving 12 bases unmatched. The CDR3 covers 18 residues. Looked up from germline, CDR1 is MNHNS and CDR2 is SASEGT.

In regard to this clonotype: Germline is not matched at one junction end, which may reflect a read error. The chain joins TRBV12-3 or TRBV12-4 to TRBJ2-6, with D possibly called TRBD1 or TRBD2 (5 bases each). The CDR3 loop spans 15 amino acids. The CDR3 region is CASSLEGRGANGLTF. The CDR3 DNA sequence: TGTGCCAGCAGTTTAGAGGGAAGGGGAGCCAACGGCCTGACTTTC.

This clonotype came up a few times. The J gene is TRBJ2-7, the V gene TRBV7-6, with D unclear. The CDR3 covers 13 residues. Trimming removed 8 bases from V and 6 bases from J, with 17 bases in between. Germline V gives CDR1 SGHVS, CDR2 FNYEAQ. Written as DNA, the CDR3 is TGTGCCAGCTCGACTCGTCCTGGAGCCGAGCAGTACTTC. Residues: CASSTRPGAEQYF.

This clonotype has a single count. The J gene is TRBJ1-2, the V gene TRBV20-1; 8 positions match TRBD1. The germline V gene has CDR1 DFQATT and CDR2 SNEGSKA (reference sequence). CDR3 size: 12 residues. Germline trimming cut 4 bases from V and 8 bases from J; bases unmatched to any gene: 6. CDR3 in amino acids: CSATQGARGYTF. In nucleotides, the CDR3 is TGCAGTGCTACTCAGGGGGCGCGGGGCTACACCTTC.

This clonotype came up many times. V is TRBV20-1 and J is TRBJ2-1, with TRBD1 matching 9 bases. Germline trimming cut 6 bases from V and 7 bases from J; bases unmatched to any gene: 7. Germline V gene data show CDR1 as DFQATT and CDR2 as SNEGSKA (reference sequence). The CDR3 loop spans 13 amino acids. The CDR3 DNA reads TGCAGTGCGCCCGGGACAGGGTTTAATGAGCAGTTCTTC. Protein product: CSAPGTGFNEQFF.

This clonotype was detected ten times or more. In DNA, the CDR3 is TGTGCCAGCAGTTATGGCCAGAGACCTAACTATGGCTACACCTTC. Protein: CASSYGQRPNYGYTF. The J gene is TRBJ1-2, the V gene TRBV6-5; no definite D call. CDR1 and CDR2 (germline): MNHEY, SVGAGI. Trimming cost V 3 bases and J 0 bases, with 11 bases left between them. The CDR3 contains 15 residues.

The table lists this clonotype with many counts. V gene TRBV28 combines with J gene TRBJ1-1, with D tentatively TRBD1 (5 bases). Trimming stripped 1 base from V and 6 bases from J, with 15 bases between. This CDR3 spans 15 amino acids. CDR1 and CDR2 (germline): MDHEN, SYDVKM. The CDR3 loop is CASSLFRGVDAEAFF. The DNA for the CDR3 is TGTGCCAGCAGTTTATTTCGGGGCGTAGACGCTGAAGCTTTCTTT.

This chain connects TRBV7-8 to TRBJ1-2, with D hard to call. Trimming removed 5 bases at V and 2 bases at J, with 12 bases between. The CDR3 contains 14 residues. In germline, CDR1 is SGHVS, CDR2 FQNEAQ. CDR3 coding DNA: TGTGCCAGCAGCCTCCTCCTCGACAACTATGGCTACACCTTC. This sequence encodes CASSLLLDNYGYTF.

In its sample, this clonotype was seen many times. The gene calls are TRBV9 and TRBJ2-7, with TRBD1 as a possible D gene (5 bases). In germline, CDR1 is SGDLS, CDR2 YYNGEE. Trimming pared 2 bases from V and 7 bases from J, leaving 10 bases between. This CDR3 region has 12 residues. The CDR3 sequence is CASSVDKGEQYF. CDR3 bases: TGTGCCAGCAGCGTGGATAAGGGGGAGCAGTACTTC.

This clonotype has a count of ten or more. No conserved phenylalanine or tryptophan ends this CDR3, so it is likely a read error. The limits of the CDR3 on the DNA are not certain, so only TCRdb's listed CDR3 is given. The chain carries TRBV29-1 and TRBJ2-2; TRBD1, the table's D call, lacks a check against the DNA. The CDR3 contains 8 residues when both ends are counted. Germline V gene lookup returns CDR1 SQVTM and CDR2 ANQGSEA. CDR3 in amino acids: CSVGGQEA.

This clonotype was counted ten times or more. This chain links TRBV7-8 with TRBJ2-5; 9 bases are shared with TRBD1. The V gene end was trimmed by 3 bases and the J gene end by 5 bases; junction bases not matched to a gene: 4. The CDR3 totals 14 residues. From germline, CDR1 is SGHVS and CDR2 FQNEAQ. The CDR3 is CASSLGTGLETQYF. CDR3 in DNA: TGTGCCAGCAGCTTGGGGACAGGGTTGGAGACCCAGTACTTC.

This clonotype was found many times. This chain connects TRBV12-3 or TRBV12-4 to TRBJ2-6, with D unresolved. The CDR3 consists of 16 residues. The V and J ends lost 6 bases and 0 bases respectively, with 12 bases between them. The CDR3 sequence is CASSLLESSGANVLTF. CDR3 nucleotides: TGTGCCAGCAGCCTATTAGAAAGCTCTGGGGCCAACGTCCTGACTTTC.

The gene calls are TRBV9 and TRBJ2-2, with D possibly TRBD1 on 5 matching bases. The CDR3 length is 14 residues. Trimming removed 0 bases at V and 8 bases at J, with 11 bases between. From germline, CDR1 is SGDLS and CDR2 YYNGEE. The CDR3 DNA reads as TGTGCCAGCAGCGTAGAGGGGTCTTGTGGGGAGCTGTTTTTT. It translates to CASSVEGSCGELFF.

This clonotype was seen repeatedly, ten times or more. This chain joins TRBV20-1 and TRBJ2-3; D perhaps matches TRBD2 (11 bases). The V end was cut by 1 base, the J end by 2 bases, with 28 bases between. The length of the CDR3 is 20 residues. Per germline, CDR1 DFQATT and CDR2 SNEGSKA (reference sequence). The CDR3 spells CSARVTPGQGTSGNTDTQYF. CDR3 bases: TGCAGTGCTAGAGTTACGCCGGGACAGGGGACTAGCGGAAACACAGATACGCAGTATTTT.

This clonotype was recorded a few times. This chain connects TRBV6-5 to TRBJ1-2; D might be TRBD1 (6 bases). CDR3 size: 12 residues. The V end was cut by 10 bases, the J end by 5 bases, with 14 bases between. The germline V gene encodes CDR1 MNHEY and CDR2 SVGAGI. This chain's CDR3 is CATTGASYGYTF. The CDR3 nucleotides read TGTGCCACCACGGGGGCGTCTTATGGCTACACCTTC.

In its sample, this clonotype was seen many times. The chain has TRBV10-3 and TRBJ2-7, with D unclear. CDR1 is ENHRY and CDR2 is SYGVKD in the germline V gene. With 10 bases removed from V and 7 bases from J, the gap between germline ends came to 14 bases. This CDR3 is built from 11 residues. CDR3 region: CATGPLREQYF. CDR3 coding DNA: TGTGCCACCGGACCCCTGCGAGAGCAGTACTTC.